Shown below are 27 T cell receptor beta chains from a single sample sequenced in a study of T cells expressing NK-cell markers. TCRdb reworked the 5' RACE reads into one entry per CDR3 protein, no DNA. This table lists around 550,000 distinct CDR3 sequences. Sequenced material: blood T cells: a sorted CD56 or NKG2C T cell subset, CD4+ or CD8+ T cells, or bulk PBMC T cells (not recorded which). These receptors were collected from a man younger than 35 in good health.

The CDR3 loop reads CSARGWGGASHEQFF. The chain employs TRBV20-1 and TRBJ2-1; TCRdb reports TRBD1, a call that lacks DNA to check it against. The CDR3 loop spans 15 amino acids. CDR1 is DFQATT and CDR2 is SNEGSKA in the germline V gene (reference sequence).

This chain's CDR3 is CATSSGLASPGNEQFF. The chain has TRBV15 and TRBJ2-1; the TCRdb call, TRBD1, lacks DNA for checking. Germline V gene sequence: CDR1 LNHNV, CDR2 YYDKDF (reference sequence). This CDR3 has 16 residues.

The J gene is TRBJ2-3, the V gene TRBV28. Per germline, CDR1 MDHEN and CDR2 SYDVKM. The CDR3 is 13 amino acids. The CDR3 reads CASGWASTDTQYF. Complete variable domain (other parts from reference TRBV28 and TRBJ2-3): DVKVTQSSRYLVKRTGEKVFLECVQDMDHENMFWYRQDPGLGLRLIYFSYDVKMKEKGDIPEGYSVSREKKERFSLILESASTNQTSMYLCASGWASTDTQYFGPGTRLTVL.

This chain links TRBV29-1 with TRBJ2-1. The V gene's germline CDR1 is SQVTM and CDR2 ANQGSEA. There are 14 residues in the CDR3. CDR3 sequence: CSVDSIDSYNEQFF.

This chain connects TRBV18 to TRBJ1-2; TCRdb indicates TRBD1, and absent DNA this call remains unverified. The germline V gene has CDR1 KGHSH and CDR2 LQKENI. CDR3 size: 13 residues. The CDR3: CASSPGQEGGYTF.

The chain employs TRBV5-1 and TRBJ2-5. The CDR3 length is 11 residues. Germline V gene lookup returns CDR1 SGHRS and CDR2 YFSETQ. CDR3 amino acids: CASSLDGTQYF. Variable domain in full (rest from reference TRBV5-1 and TRBJ2-5): KAGVTQTPRYLIKTRGQQVTLSCSPISGHRSVSWYQQTPGQGLQFLFEYFSETQRNKGNFPGRFSGRQFSNSRSEMNVSTLELGDSALYLCASSLDGTQYFGPGTRLLVL.

This chain joins TRBV11-1 and TRBJ2-1; the D call of TRBD1 rests on TCRdb alone, since no DNA is present to check it. This CDR3 comprises 18 residues. CDR1 SGHAT and CDR2 FQDESV come from the germline V gene (reference sequence). The CDR3 reads CASSLGGQGYDRNNEQFF.

The chain carries TRBV20-1 and TRBJ2-7; TCRdb's assignment of TRBD2 cannot be checked, as there is no DNA. This CDR3 contains 17 residues. In germline, CDR1 is DFQATT, CDR2 SNEGSKA (reference sequence). The CDR3 spells CSARDLASGSAFHEQYF.

The chain has TRBV9 and TRBJ2-3; TCRdb's D gene call, TRBD2, goes unchecked for lack of DNA. This CDR3 is built from 16 residues. Looked up from germline, CDR1 is SGDLS and CDR2 is YYNGEE. The CDR3: CASSVDQRSLTDTQYF. The full variable domain, with the rest looked up from reference TRBV9 and TRBJ2-3, is DSGVTQTPKHLITATGQRVTLRCSPRSGDLSVYWYQQSLDQGLQFLIQYYNGEERAKGNILERFSAQQFPDLHSELNLSSLELGDSALYFCASSVDQRSLTDTQYFGPGTRLTVL.

The V gene is TRBV12-3 or TRBV12-4, the J gene TRBJ2-1; TCRdb designates TRBD1, a call that cannot be tested without DNA. This CDR3 is 16 amino acids long. The CDR3 spells CASSLSRDSPYNEQFF.

This chain joins TRBV7-2 and TRBJ2-7; TCRdb gives TRBD2 as the D gene, but with no DNA this cannot be confirmed. In germline, CDR1 is SGHTA, CDR2 FQGNSA. This CDR3 comprises 13 residues. CDR3 loop: CASRRDSQGEQYF. Drawing the rest from reference TRBV7-2 and TRBJ2-7, the complete variable domain is GAGVSQSPSNKVTEKGKDVELRCDPISGHTALYWYRQSLGQGLEFLIYFQGNSAPDKSGLPSDRFSAERTGGSVSTLTIQRTQQEDSAVYLCASRRDSQGEQYFGPGTRLTVT.

V is TRBV27 and J is TRBJ2-7. The CDR3 loop spans 13 amino acids. Germline CDR1 MNHEY, CDR2 SMNVEV (reference sequence). The CDR3 sequence is CASSLIRAYEQYF.

The chain has TRBV6-1 and TRBJ2-1; TCRdb outputs TRBD1, but without DNA this stays unchecked. Germline values: CDR1 MNHNS, CDR2 SASEGT. CDR3 length equals 15 residues. Here the CDR3 reads CASSGPGGNYNEQFF.

The chain joins TRBV6-2 or TRBV6-3 to TRBJ2-1; the D gene TCRdb calls, TRBD2, cannot be checked with no DNA. Germline V gene lookup returns CDR1 MNHEY and CDR2 SVGEGT. This CDR3 is 20 amino acids long. The CDR3 loop reads CASSYPRLAGGPQDYNEQFF.

The chain has TRBV5-1 and TRBJ2-1. The CDR3 loop spans 12 amino acids. In germline, CDR1 is SGHRS, CDR2 YFSETQ. The CDR3 here is CASSFLRNEQFF.

This chain uses TRBV28 with TRBJ2-3; the D gene TCRdb calls, TRBD2, cannot be checked with no DNA. Germline CDR1 is MDHEN and CDR2 is SYDVKM. The CDR3 has 16 residues. This CDR3 is CASSLLGTSATDTQYF. The full variable domain, rest sourced from reference TRBV28 and TRBJ2-3, is DVKVTQSSRYLVKRTGEKVFLECVQDMDHENMFWYRQDPGLGLRLIYFSYDVKMKEKGDIPEGYSVSREKKERFSLILESASTNQTSMYLCASSLLGTSATDTQYFGPGTRLTVL.

The rearrangement links TRBV5-4 to TRBJ2-1; the D gene TCRdb calls, TRBD1, cannot be checked with no DNA. Looked up from germline, CDR1 is SGHNT and CDR2 is YYREEE (reference sequence). This CDR3 has 16 residues. The CDR3 is CASSLGGTGGINEQFF.

The gene calls are TRBV5-1 and TRBJ2-1; TCRdb's D call of TRBD1 is untestable without DNA. The CDR3 length is 15 residues. CDR1 and CDR2 from the germline V gene are SGHRS and YFSETQ. The CDR3 loop is CASSSTGTNSHEQFF.

This rearrangement joins TRBV28 to TRBJ2-2; TCRdb reports TRBD2, a call that lacks DNA to check it against. The CDR3 contains 14 residues. The germline CDR1 and CDR2 sequences are MDHEN and SYDVKM. This chain's CDR3 is CASSLLAGLGELFF.

The chain's CDR3 is CASRDGSTNQPQHF. This chain links TRBV13 with TRBJ1-5. The CDR3 totals 14 residues. Germline CDR1 PRHDT, CDR2 FYEKMQ (reference sequence).

The chain joins TRBV18 to TRBJ2-1; TCRdb reports TRBD1, a call that lacks DNA to check it against. Germline loops: CDR1 KGHSH, CDR2 LQKENI. This CDR3 has 15 amino acids. CDR3: CASSPSQGAIDEQFF.

J is TRBJ1-1 and V is TRBV29-1; TCRdb designates TRBD1, a call that cannot be tested without DNA. CDR3 length: 13 amino acids. CDR1 and CDR2 from the germline V gene are SQVTM and ANQGSEA. The CDR3 is CSGRTEENTEAFF.

The CDR3 is CSASRAGVRETQYF. V gene TRBV20-1 combines with J gene TRBJ2-5; the TCRdb call, TRBD2, lacks DNA for checking. CDR3 length equals 14 residues. Germline CDR1 and CDR2: DFQATT and SNEGSKA (reference sequence).

The chain links TRBV24-1 to TRBJ2-5; the D gene TCRdb calls, TRBD1, cannot be checked with no DNA. The germline CDR1 and CDR2 sequences are KGHDR and SFDVKD. The CDR3 has 16 amino acids. The CDR3 protein is CATSDPTGNGEETQYF.

The genes are TRBV15 and TRBJ2-3. The CDR3 contains 15 residues. Per the germline V gene, CDR1 is LNHNV and CDR2 is YYDKDF (reference sequence). The chain's CDR3 is CATSSELVGTDTQYF. Together with reference TRBV15 and TRBJ2-3, the CDR3 gives the full variable domain: DAMVIQNPRYQVTQFGKPVTLSCSQTLNHNVMYWYQQKSSQAPKLLFHYYDKDFNNEADTPDNFQSRRPNTSFCFLDIRSPGLGDTAMYLCATSSELVGTDTQYFGPGTRLTVL.

This sequence joins TRBV5-1 and TRBJ1-1. The CDR3 contains 12 residues. The germline gives CDR1 SGHRS, CDR2 YFSETQ. The CDR3 protein is CASKLSSTEAFF.

The chain combines TRBV7-2 with TRBJ2-1; without DNA, the TCRdb call of TRBD2 cannot be checked. The germline gives CDR1 SGHTA, CDR2 FQGNSA. This CDR3 comprises 13 residues. The CDR3 reads CASSGGPTSEQFF.